The 18 T cell receptor beta chains below come from one sample, sequenced in a study of T cell changes during pregnancy in multiple sclerosis. Clones were sequenced by immunoSEQ multiplex PCR, and TCRdb holds only the in-frame ones, with some missing. Here the sample spans about 57,000 clones, 90% being singletons. The material was peripheral blood, obtained in the first trimester of pregnancy. The receptors originated from a female donor in good health, enrolled as a control in a pregnancy study.

This clone appeared a few times. Here the CDR3 reads CASSLLGQGNSPLHF. Written as DNA, the CDR3 is TGTGCCAGCAGCCTCCTGGGACAGGGGAATTCACCCCTCCACTTT. This chain connects TRBV2 to TRBJ1-6; 10 nucleotides agree with TRBD1. This CDR3 is built from 15 residues. CDR1 is SNHLY, CDR2 FYNNEI, per germline. With 6 bases clipped from V and 7 bases from J, the junction kept 6 bases outside the gene matches.

The rearrangement joins TRBV7-8 to TRBJ1-5; D is uncertain. Trimming cost V 0 bases and J 0 bases, with 12 bases left between them. The CDR3 has 17 residues. Germline values: CDR1 SGHVS, CDR2 FQNEAQ. The CDR3 reads CASSLASTVTSNQPQHF. The CDR3 bases are TGTGCCAGCAGCTTAGCGTCAACGGTCACTAGCAATCAGCCCCAGCATTTT.

This sequence joins TRBV5-1 and TRBJ2-7; 9 positions match TRBD1. This CDR3 has 18 residues. The V gene end was trimmed by 0 bases and the J gene end by 9 bases; junction bases not matched to a gene: 19. Germline CDR1 reads SGHRS; CDR2 reads YFSETQ. The CDR3 nucleotides are TGCGCCAGCAGCTTGGCCCCGGACTTGACAGGGGGAGATCGGGGGCAGTACTTC. As protein: CASSLAPDLTGGDRGQYF.

The rearrangement links TRBV29-1 to TRBJ2-1; perhaps TRBD1 as D (5 bases). Germline V gene sequence: CDR1 SQVTM, CDR2 ANQGSEA. CDR3 length equals 14 residues. V was cut by 1 base and J by 6 bases, with 13 bases left in between. CDR3 amino acids: CSVEGGSQLNEQFF. The CDR3 coding sequence is TGCAGCGTTGAAGGGGGCTCCCAACTCAATGAGCAGTTCTTC.

The chain has TRBV15 and TRBJ1-4; D is perhaps TRBD1 (5 bases). The CDR3 is 14 amino acids. With 1 base removed from V and 3 bases from J, the gap between germline ends came to 6 bases. CDR1 LNHNV and CDR2 YYDKDF come from the germline V gene (reference sequence). The CDR3 spells CATSRVTANEKLFF. In DNA, the CDR3 is TGTGCCACCAGCAGAGTGACAGCTAATGAAAAACTGTTTTTT.

Notes on this clone: Compared with germline, one end of the junction differs, possibly owing to a read error. V and J are TRBV15 and TRBJ2-7, with D possibly matching TRBD2 (5 bases). Germline V lookup: CDR1 LNHNV, CDR2 YYDKDF (reference sequence). The CDR3 spans 16 residues. The CDR3, as DNA: TGTGCCACCAGCCCCCGAGGGCTAGCTGACTCCCACGAGCAGTACTTC. This translates into CATSPRGLADSHEQYF.

The chain links TRBV14 to TRBJ1-1, with 8 bases identical to TRBD1. After removal of 3 bases from V and 10 bases from J, the junction contained 7 bases not matched to a gene. Germline V CDR1 and CDR2: SGHDN, FVKESK. The CDR3 runs to 13 residues. CDR3 amino acids: CASSHSLDRVAFF. As DNA, the CDR3 is TGTGCCAGCAGCCACTCCCTGGACAGGGTAGCTTTCTTT.

This chain links TRBV5-1 with TRBJ1-1, with D possibly being TRBD1 (6 bases). Germline V gene lookup returns CDR1 SGHRS and CDR2 YFSETQ. V lost 0 bases, J lost 5 bases, and 17 bases lay in between. This CDR3 region has 16 residues. Here the CDR3 DNA reads TGCGCCAGCAGCTTGGGGACAGCTTACAGCAGGACTGAAGCTTTCTTT. Residues: CASSLGTAYSRTEAFF.

This sequence joins TRBV14 and TRBJ2-2; 8 nucleotides agree with TRBD1. The CDR3 totals 13 residues. In germline, CDR1 is SGHDN, CDR2 FVKESK. The V gene end was trimmed by 4 bases and the J gene end by 11 bases; junction bases not matched to a gene: 6. This CDR3 is CASSLVGQGELFF. In DNA, the CDR3 is TGTGCCAGCAGCCTCGTAGGACAGGGAGAGCTGTTTTTT.

CDR3 nucleotides: TGTGCCAGCCACCGAATGACAGGGGATGAGACCCAGTACTTC. This encodes CASHRMTGDETQYF. The chain couples TRBV7-2 to TRBJ2-5; the match to TRBD1 covers 8 bases. There are 14 residues in the CDR3. V lost 8 bases and J lost 5; bases outside the gene matches: 10. Germline CDR1 is SGHTA and CDR2 is FQGNSA.

The CDR3, as DNA: TGCGCCAGCAGCTTGATAGCGGGAGGTACCACAGATACGCAGTATTTT. As protein: CASSLIAGGTTDTQYF. The chain carries TRBV5-1 and TRBJ2-3; TRBD2 matches at 10 bases. CDR3 length: 16 amino acids. V lost 1 base, J lost 2 bases, and 4 bases stayed unmatched. Germline values: CDR1 SGHRS, CDR2 YFSETQ.

V usage is TRBV6-5 and J usage is TRBJ1-1; 7 bases map to TRBD1. V shed 4 bases, J shed 8 bases, and the junction held 10 bases outside the gene matches. The CDR3 is made up of 14 amino acids. CDR1 and CDR2 from the germline V gene are MNHEY and SVGAGI. CDR3 bases: TGTGCCAGCAGTTCCAACAGGGGCACGACAGAAGCTTTCTTT. Its translation is CASSSNRGTTEAFF.

The chain has TRBV9 and TRBJ1-2; D is undetermined. Germline-derived CDR1 and CDR2 are SGDLS and YYNGEE. V was shortened by 7 bases and J by 8 bases, with 6 bases between the two germline ends. The CDR3 runs to 9 residues. The DNA of the CDR3 is TGTGCCAGCGGTGAGGGCTACACCTTC. Protein product: CASGEGYTF.

The chain is built from TRBV27 and TRBJ2-7, with 11 bases lining up with TRBD1. The CDR3 runs to 15 residues. V trimming: 5 bases; J trimming: 3 bases; junction bases outside the gene matches: 6. The germline V gene encodes CDR1 MNHEY and CDR2 SMNVEV (reference sequence). In DNA, the CDR3 is TGTGCCAGCAGTCCCACCGGGACAGGGGGCTACGAGCAGTACTTC. It encodes CASSPTGTGGYEQYF.

This chain connects TRBV19 to TRBJ1-5; D perhaps matches TRBD1 (5 bases). The V and J ends lost 5 bases and 10 bases respectively, with 18 bases between them. Germline values: CDR1 LNHDA, CDR2 SQIVND (reference sequence). CDR3 length equals 14 residues. This chain's CDR3 is CASSSDSGRGPQHF. CDR3 nucleotide sequence: TGTGCCAGTAGTTCGGACTCGGGGAGGGGCCCCCAGCATTTT.

The chain couples TRBV9 to TRBJ1-2, with 8 bases fitting TRBD1. The CDR3 spans 14 residues. CDR1 SGDLS and CDR2 YYNGEE come from the germline V gene. V shed 3 bases and J 7 bases; nucleotides not matched to a gene: 8. The DNA for the CDR3 is TGTGCCAGCAGCGCCGGGACAGGTTTGGGTGGCTACACCTTC. Translating it yields CASSAGTGLGGYTF. The full variable domain, with the rest looked up from reference TRBV9 and TRBJ1-2, is DSGVTQTPKHLITATGQRVTLRCSPRSGDLSVYWYQQSLDQGLQFLIQYYNGEERAKGNILERFSAQQFPDLHSELNLSSLELGDSALYFCASSAGTGLGGYTFGSGTRLTVV.

This sequence joins TRBV5-8 and TRBJ2-7; 9 bases line up with TRBD1. This CDR3 has 13 residues. Germline lookup yields CDR1 SGHTS and CDR2 YDEGEE. With 3 bases clipped from V and 4 bases from J, the junction kept 2 bases outside the gene matches. CDR3 in DNA: TGTGCCAGCAGCTACGGGACAGGGTACGAGCAGTACTTC. It encodes CASSYGTGYEQYF.

The chain recombines TRBV5-6 with TRBJ2-7, with 8 nucleotides matching TRBD1. Per germline, CDR1 SGHDT and CDR2 YYEEEE. Unmatched junction bases numbered 7, after V lost 7 bases and J lost 1 base. The CDR3 contains 14 residues. The CDR3 coding sequence is TGTGCCAGCTTGAGCGGACAGGGTTCCTACGAGCAGTACTTC. Translating gives CASLSGQGSYEQYF.